This TCR beta chain was profiled in a study of cytomegalovirus exposure and HLA in healthy donors. Whole-study context: About 80 million unique TCRs from HLA-typed donors were held in an early data release.

General study points: 164 TCR beta chains were listed as cytomegalovirus-associated. In all likelihood, a cluster of highly shared sequence variants was a sequencing artifact.

The PCR ran on 60 Vbeta and 13 Jbeta primers. Sequenced by immunoSEQ multiplex PCR; TCRdb stores in-frame clones only, minus some. The sample carries approximately 110,000 clones, roughly four fifths recorded once. The donors, nominally healthy at sampling, likely had unrecorded immune exposures. The CDR3 has 15 amino acids. With 4 bases clipped from V and 6 bases from J, the junction kept 9 bases outside the gene matches. CDR1 and CDR2 (germline): MNHNY, SVGAGI (reference sequence). To note about this clone: Its target is not known.

The receptor comes from a man in his forties in good health and CMV-seronegative. The chain is built from TRBV6-6 and TRBJ1-1; 9 bases are a match to TRBD1. What was sequenced was PBMCs. The CDR3 spells CASSFRDRVGPEAFF. In DNA form, the CDR3 reads TGTGCCAGCAGTTTCCGGGACAGGGTAGGACCTGAAGCTTTCTTT.